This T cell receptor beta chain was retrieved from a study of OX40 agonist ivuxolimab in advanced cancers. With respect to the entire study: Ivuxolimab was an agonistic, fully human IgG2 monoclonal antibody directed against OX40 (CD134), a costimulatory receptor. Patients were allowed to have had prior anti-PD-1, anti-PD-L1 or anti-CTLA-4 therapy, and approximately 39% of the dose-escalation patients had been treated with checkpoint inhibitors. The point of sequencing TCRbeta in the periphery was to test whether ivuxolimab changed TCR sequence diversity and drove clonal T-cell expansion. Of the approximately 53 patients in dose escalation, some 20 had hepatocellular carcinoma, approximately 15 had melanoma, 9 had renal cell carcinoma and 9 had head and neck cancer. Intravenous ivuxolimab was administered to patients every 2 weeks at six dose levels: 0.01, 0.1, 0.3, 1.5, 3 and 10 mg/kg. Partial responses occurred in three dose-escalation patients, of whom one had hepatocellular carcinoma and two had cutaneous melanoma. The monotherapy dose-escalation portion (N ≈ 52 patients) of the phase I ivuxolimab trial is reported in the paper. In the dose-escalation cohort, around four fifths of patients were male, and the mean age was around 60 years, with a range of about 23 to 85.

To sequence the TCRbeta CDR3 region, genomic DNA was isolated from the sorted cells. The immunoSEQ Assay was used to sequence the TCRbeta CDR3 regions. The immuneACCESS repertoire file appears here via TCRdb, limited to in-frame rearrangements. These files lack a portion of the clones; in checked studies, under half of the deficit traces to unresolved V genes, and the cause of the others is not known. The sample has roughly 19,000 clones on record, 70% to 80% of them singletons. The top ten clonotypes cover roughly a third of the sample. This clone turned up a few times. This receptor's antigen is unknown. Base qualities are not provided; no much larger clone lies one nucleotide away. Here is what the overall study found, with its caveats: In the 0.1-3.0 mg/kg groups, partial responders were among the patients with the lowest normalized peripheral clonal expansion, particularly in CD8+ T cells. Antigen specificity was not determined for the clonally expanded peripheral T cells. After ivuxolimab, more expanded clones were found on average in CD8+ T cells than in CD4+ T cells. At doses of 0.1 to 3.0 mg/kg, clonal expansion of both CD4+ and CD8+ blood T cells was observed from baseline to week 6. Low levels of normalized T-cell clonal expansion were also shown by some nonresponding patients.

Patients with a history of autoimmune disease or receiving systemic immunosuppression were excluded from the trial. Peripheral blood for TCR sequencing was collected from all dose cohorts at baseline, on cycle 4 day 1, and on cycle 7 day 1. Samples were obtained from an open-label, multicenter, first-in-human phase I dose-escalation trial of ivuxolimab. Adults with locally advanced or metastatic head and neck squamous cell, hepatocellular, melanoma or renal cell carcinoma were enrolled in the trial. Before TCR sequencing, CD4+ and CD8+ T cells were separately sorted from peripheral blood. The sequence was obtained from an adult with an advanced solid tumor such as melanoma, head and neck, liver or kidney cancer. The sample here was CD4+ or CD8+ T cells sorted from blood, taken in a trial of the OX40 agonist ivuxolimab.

The CDR3 loop reads CATSRVGYPGETQYF. The DNA reads as follows: TGTGCCACCAGCAGAGTCGGATATCCGGGGGAGACCCAGTACTTC. The rearrangement joined TRBV15 to TRBJ2-5; tentative D gene TRBD2, with 5 bases matching. Spanning cysteine to phenylalanine, the CDR3 consists of 15 amino acids. Only the CDR3 region is kept as DNA, spanning 45 bases read in frame from base 1. Sequences LNHNV (CDR1) and YYDKDF (CDR2) are obtained from the germline V gene (reference sequence). Between the V and J ends, shortened by 1 base and 5 bases respectively, the junction contains 14 bases. The variable domain in full, with residues beyond the CDR3 obtained from the reference TRBV15 and TRBJ2-5 genes, is DAMVIQNPRYQVTQFGKPVTLSCSQTLNHNVMYWYQQKSSQAPKLLFHYYDKDFNNEADTPDNFQSRRPNTSFCFLDIRSPGLGDTAMYLCATSRVGYPGETQYFGPGTRLLVL.